This TCR beta chain was sequenced during a study of T cell clones after liver transplantation. At the level of the study: Timepoints were pre-transplant, pre-withdrawal, and after withdrawal was completed or failed.

Concerning this clone: Its target is not known.

Study-level findings and limits: Migration into the graft, not deletion, may explain lost graft donor-reactive T cells.

TCRdb's table, derived via immunoSEQ multiplex PCR, lists solely in-frame clones and lacks some. The data hold 25,000 to 40,000 clones, with around 95% observed a single time. Per the germline V gene, CDR1 is SNHLY and CDR2 is FYNNEI. The CDR3 has 15 residues. With V trimmed by 7 bases and J by 7 bases, 10 bases remained unmatched. The source is a human patient who received a liver transplant. Some T cells may be transferred from the graft donor. The sequences come from CD8+ T cells from blood, collected 12 months after liver transplant. This rearrangement joins TRBV2 to TRBJ2-1; 10 bases line up with TRBD2. CDR3 nucleotides: TGTGCCAGCACTACAGCGGGAGGGCCGGGGAATGAGCAGTTCTTC. This sequence encodes CASTTAGGPGNEQFF. The full variable domain, completed using reference TRBV2 and TRBJ2-1, is EPEVTQTPSHQVTQMGQEVILRCVPISNHLYFYWYRQILGQKVEFLVSFYNNEISEKSEIFDDQFSVERPDGSNFTLKIRSTKLEDSAMYFCASTTAGGPGNEQFFGPGTRLTVL.